The clone carrying this T cell receptor (beta chain) was recorded many times. Its antigen is still unknown. RNA transcripts gave rise to amplified TCR beta CDR3 regions. The HTBI primer set drove a first-round RT-PCR of the TCR CDR3. TCRdb passed the multiplex PCR reads through MiXCR, listing each CDR3 protein once. The profile shows some 700,000 distinct CDR3 sequences, roughly 17% of them singletons. No ophthalmopathy progression within 18 months constituted stable Graves' hyperthyroidism. Clinical symptoms, serum thyroxine, TRAb, thyroid ultrasound and orbital computed tomography established diagnosis. This sample was taken from a study of T cells in Graves' hyperthyroidism and ophthalmopathy. Overall study findings and caveats: Blood also carried most thyroid clonotypes expanded above 0.001.

The germline V gene encodes CDR1 MDHEN and CDR2 SYDVKM. There are 17 residues in the CDR3. Germline trimming cut 6 bases from V and 2 bases from J; bases unmatched to any gene: 11. This sequence joins TRBV28 and TRBJ2-1; 9 bases align to TRBD2. This clonotype was obtained from a man aged 50 to 60 with Graves' hyperthyroidism. Sequenced: blood. CDR3 nucleotide sequence: TGTGCCAGCAGCACCGGCCCACGACTAGCGGCCTACAATGAGCAGTTCTTC. Protein product: CASSTGPRLAAYNEQFF.